This T cell receptor (beta chain) was documented in a study of blood T cell repertoires in COVID-19. Participants' reported clinical history set cohort assignment. Donors in Cohort 3 who had recovered were those with two negative PCRs, healthcare professional clearance, or resolution of their symptoms. The protocol was immunoSEQ multiplex PCR, while the TCRdb copy is restricted to in-frame clones and leaves out a portion. The sample holds some 430,000 clones, about 90% seen once. Germline V gene data show CDR1 as WNHNN and CDR2 as SYGVQD (reference sequence). This CDR3 contains 15 residues. J was trimmed by 4 bases and V by 0 bases; bases with no gene match: 2.

The origin of this receptor is a man aged 18 to 29 who had recovered from COVID-19. The sample was PBMCs or T cells enriched from blood (not recorded which). The chain is built from TRBV10-1 and TRBJ2-3, with 9 bases fitting TRBD2. The CDR3, as DNA: TGCGCCAGCAGTGAGTCTGGCGGGAGGGCAGATACGCAGTATTTT. Its translation is CASSESGGRADTQYF.